This record covers a single T cell receptor (beta chain). Its antigen remains unknown. The stimulus was an HIV-1 Gag 15-mer peptide pool, about 1 ug/peptide/mL. Sorting selected CD4+ T cells upregulating both CD40 ligand and CD69. Donors had CD4+ T cell counts above 400 cells/uL and were CMV-seropositive. Stimulated PBMCs had first been depleted of CD8+ T cells. The entry originates in a study of persistence of HIV-infected CD4 T cells. General study findings and limits: Compared with CD3/CD28-stimulated cells, CMV- and Gag-responding cells showed lower TCRbeta richness.

The libraries were made with immunoSEQ version 4 in survey mode. Template was genomic DNA at about 9.3 ng/uL, with up to 1 ug used per sample. Here immunoSEQ multiplex PCR was the method, and the copy in TCRdb shows in-frame clones only, minus some. The sample lists about 19,000 clones; 65% were seen once. Germline CDR1 SGHTA, CDR2 FQGTGA. The V and J ends lost 2 bases and 4 bases respectively, with 4 bases between them. This CDR3 contains 12 residues. The V gene is TRBV7-3, the J gene TRBJ2-3, with D unresolved. The sample consisted of CD4+ T cells sorted from PBMCs after roughly 19-hour stimulation, taken from a patient who received antiretroviral therapy. The receptor was derived from an adult woman with HIV who was CMV-seropositive. The CDR3 region is CASSLSADTQYF. CDR3 sequence (DNA): TGTGCCAGCAGCTTATCTGCAGATACGCAGTATTTT.